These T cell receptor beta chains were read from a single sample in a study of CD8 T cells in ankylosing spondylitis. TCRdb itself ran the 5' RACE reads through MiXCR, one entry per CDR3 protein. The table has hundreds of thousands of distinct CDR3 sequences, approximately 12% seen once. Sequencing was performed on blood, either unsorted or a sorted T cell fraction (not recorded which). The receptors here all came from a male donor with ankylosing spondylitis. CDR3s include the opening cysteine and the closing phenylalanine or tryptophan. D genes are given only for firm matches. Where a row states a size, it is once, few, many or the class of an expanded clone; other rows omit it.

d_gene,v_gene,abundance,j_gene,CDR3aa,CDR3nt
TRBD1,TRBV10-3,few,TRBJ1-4,CAISETDRQGKEKLFF,TGTGCCATCAGTGAAACGGACCGACAGGGAAAAGAAAAACTGTTTTTT
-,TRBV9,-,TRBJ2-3,CASSRNSGGTDTQYF,TGTGCCAGCAGCCGGAATAGCGGCGGCACAGATACGCAGTATTTT
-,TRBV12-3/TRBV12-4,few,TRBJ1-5,CASSLGISVGQPQHF,TGTGCCAGCAGTCTGGGGATATCTGTCGGTCAGCCCCAGCATTTT
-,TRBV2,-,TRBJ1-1,CASSLQGRWTEAFF,TGTGCCAGCAGCCTACAGGGAAGATGGACTGAAGCTTTCTTT
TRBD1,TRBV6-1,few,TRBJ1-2,CASSEGTGQGRGYTF,TGTGCCAGCAGTGAAGGTACCGGACAGGGGAGAGGCTACACCTTC
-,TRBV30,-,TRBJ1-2,CAWGGLAGNYGYTF,TGTGCCTGGGGGGGCCTGGCGGGAAACTATGGCTACACCTTC
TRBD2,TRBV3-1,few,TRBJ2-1,CASSPLPGTSGRSYNEQFF,TGTGCCAGCAGCCCACTGCCGGGGACTAGCGGGAGAAGCTACAATGAGCAGTTCTTC
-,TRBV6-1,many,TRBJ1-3,CASSENGGRISGNTIYF,TGTGCCAGCAGTGAAAACGGAGGTCGTATCTCTGGAAACACCATATATTTT
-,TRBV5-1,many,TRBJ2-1,CASSWQRYNEQFF,TGCGCCAGCAGTTGGCAGAGATACAATGAGCAGTTCTTC
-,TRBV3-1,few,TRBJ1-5,CASSQDQGIQPQHF,TGTGCCAGCAGCCAAGATCAGGGGATTCAGCCCCAGCATTTT
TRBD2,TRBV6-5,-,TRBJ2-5,CASSYSPSGSLETQYF,TGTGCCAGCAGTTACTCGCCTAGCGGGAGTCTAGAGACCCAGTACTTC
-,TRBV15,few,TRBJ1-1,CATSRDTTGSFTEAFF,TGTGCCACCAGCAGAGATACAACAGGGAGTTTCACTGAAGCTTTCTTT
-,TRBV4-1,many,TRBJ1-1,CASSQDSSAQRLKAFF,TGCGCCAGCAGCCAAGATTCGTCGGCACAGCGGTTAAAAGCTTTCTTT
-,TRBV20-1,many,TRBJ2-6,CSARDGEGVANVLTF,TGCAGTGCTAGAGATGGTGAAGGGGTGGCCAACGTCCTGACTTTC
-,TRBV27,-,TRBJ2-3,CASTRPDTDTQYF,TGTGCCAGCACCCGACCGGACACAGATACGCAGTATTTT
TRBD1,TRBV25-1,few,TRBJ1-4,CASSETGMWEKLFF,TGTGCCAGCAGTGAGACAGGGATGTGGGAAAAACTGTTTTTT
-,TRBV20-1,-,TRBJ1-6,CSARTNREGNSPLHF,TGCAGTGCTAGAACCAACAGGGAGGGTAATTCACCCCTCCACTTT
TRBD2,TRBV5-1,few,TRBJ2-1,CASSLGGLANEQFF,TGCGCCAGCAGCCTGGGGGGACTAGCCAATGAGCAGTTCTTC
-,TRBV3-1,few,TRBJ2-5,CASSQEVSNIETQYF,TGTGCCAGCAGCCAAGAGGTGTCAAACATAGAGACCCAGTACTTC
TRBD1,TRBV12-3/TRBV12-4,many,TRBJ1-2,CASSFGRGRVGYTF,TGTGCCAGCAGTTTCGGCAGGGGGCGCGTCGGCTACACCTTC
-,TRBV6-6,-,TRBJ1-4,CASSWGSSEKLFF,TGTGCCAGCAGCTGGGGTTCCTCGGAAAAACTGTTTTTT
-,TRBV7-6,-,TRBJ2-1,CASSDDGSYNEQFF,TGTGCCAGCAGCGATGACGGCTCCTACAATGAGCAGTTCTTC
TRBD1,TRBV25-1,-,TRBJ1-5,CASHYGQENQPQHF,TGTGCCAGCCACTACGGACAGGAGAATCAGCCCCAGCATTTT
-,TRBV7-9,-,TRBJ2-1,CASSLGAGQHNEQFF,TGTGCCAGCAGCTTAGGTGCCGGACAGCACAATGAGCAGTTCTTC
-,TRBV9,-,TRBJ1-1,CASSVVSGTLEAFF,TGTGCCAGCAGCGTAGTATCCGGCACGCTTGAAGCTTTCTTT
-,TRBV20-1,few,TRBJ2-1,CSARIVNRPSSYNEQFF,TGCAGTGCTAGGATCGTAAACCGGCCGAGCTCCTACAATGAGCAGTTCTTC
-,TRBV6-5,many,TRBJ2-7,CASSYEQYF,TGTGCCAGCAGTTACGAGCAGTACTTC
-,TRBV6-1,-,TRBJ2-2,CASSERAGELFF,TGTGCCAGCAGTGAAAGGGCCGGGGAGCTGTTTTTT
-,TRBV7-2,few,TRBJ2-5,CASSLAQQETQYF,TGTGCCAGCAGCTTAGCGCAACAAGAGACCCAGTACTTC
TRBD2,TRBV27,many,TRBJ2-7,CASSLTPGLANEQYF,TGTGCCAGCAGCTTAACCCCGGGACTAGCGAACGAGCAGTACTTC
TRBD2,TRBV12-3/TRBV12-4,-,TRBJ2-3,CASSLRGGGSTDTQYF,TGTGCCAGCAGTTTGAGGGGCGGCGGGAGTACAGATACGCAGTATTTT
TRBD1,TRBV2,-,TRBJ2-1,CASSHMDRGAYNEQFF,TGTGCCAGCAGTCATATGGACAGGGGGGCCTACAATGAGCAGTTCTTC
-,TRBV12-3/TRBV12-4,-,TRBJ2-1,CASSLEVAGIRNEQFF,TGTGCCAGCAGTTTAGAGGTCGCGGGAATCCGCAATGAGCAGTTCTTC
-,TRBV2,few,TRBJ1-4,CASRANPREKLFF,TGTGCCAGCAGGGCGAATCCAAGGGAAAAACTGTTTTTT
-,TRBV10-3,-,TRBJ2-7,CAISAGAVISYEQYF,TGTGCCATCAGTGCGGGGGCAGTGATCTCCTACGAGCAGTACTTC
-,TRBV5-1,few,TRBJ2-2,CASRYRTDGELFF,TGCGCCAGCAGGTACAGGACGGACGGGGAGCTGTTTTTT
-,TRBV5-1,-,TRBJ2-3,CASSDTSSGTDTQYF,TGCGCCAGCAGCGACACTAGCAGCGGCACAGATACGCAGTATTTT
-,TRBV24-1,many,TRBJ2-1,CATRENNEQFF,TGTGCCACACGGGAGAACAATGAGCAGTTCTTC
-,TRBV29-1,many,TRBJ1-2,CSVGGGDYGYTF,TGCAGCGTTGGTGGCGGGGACTATGGCTACACCTTC
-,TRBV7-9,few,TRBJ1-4,CASSRRGGFSEKLFF,TGTGCCAGCAGCCGTCGGGGGGGATTTAGTGAAAAACTGTTTTTT
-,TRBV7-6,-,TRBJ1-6,CASSLLGFVSDSPLHF,TGTGCCAGCAGCTTACTTGGGTTTGTGAGCGATTCACCCCTCCACTTT
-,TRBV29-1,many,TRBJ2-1,CSVFPRYNEQFF,TGCAGCGTTTTTCCCCGCTACAATGAGCAGTTCTTC
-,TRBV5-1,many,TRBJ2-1,CASSLVQDPNEQFF,TGCGCCAGCAGCTTGGTTCAGGACCCTAATGAGCAGTTCTTC
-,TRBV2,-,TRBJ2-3,CASSEIGDTQYF,TGTGCCAGCAGTGAAATAGGAGATACGCAGTATTTT
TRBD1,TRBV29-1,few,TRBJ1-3,CSVRTGTGNTIYF,TGCAGCGTGCGGACAGGGACTGGAAACACCATATATTTT
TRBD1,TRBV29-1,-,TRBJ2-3,CSAWWTGGTDTQYF,TGCAGCGCGTGGTGGACAGGGGGTACAGATACGCAGTATTTT
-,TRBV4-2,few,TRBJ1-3,CASSQGRSRAGNTIYF,TGTGCCAGCAGCCAAGGGAGGTCCAGGGCTGGAAACACCATATATTTT
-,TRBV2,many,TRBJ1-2,CASSLRQGLGYTF,TGTGCCAGCAGTTTACGACAAGGCCTTGGCTACACCTTC
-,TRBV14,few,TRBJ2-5,CASSQDRRQGIRYQETQYF,TGTGCCAGCAGCCAAGATCGGAGGCAGGGGATTAGATACCAAGAGACCCAGTACTTC
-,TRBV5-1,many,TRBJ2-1,CASSLGVGFRNEQFF,TGCGCCAGCAGCTTGGGGGTAGGGTTTCGGAATGAGCAGTTCTTC
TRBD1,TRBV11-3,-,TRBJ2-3,CASSSGTGVGDTQYF,TGTGCCAGCAGTTCCGGGACAGGGGTTGGAGATACGCAGTATTTT
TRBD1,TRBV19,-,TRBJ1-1,CASSINRDRNTEAFF,TGTGCCAGTAGTATAAACCGGGACAGGAACACTGAAGCTTTCTTT
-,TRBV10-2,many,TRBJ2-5,CASSGQRQETQYF,TGCGCCAGCTCTGGACAAAGACAAGAGACCCAGTACTTC
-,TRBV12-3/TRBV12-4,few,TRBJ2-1,CASRVQEGSSYNEQFF,TGTGCCAGCAGGGTTCAAGAGGGAAGCTCCTACAATGAGCAGTTCTTC
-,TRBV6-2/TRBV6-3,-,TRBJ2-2,CASSFRTSNTGELFF,TGTGCCAGCAGCTTCCGAACTTCGAACACCGGGGAGCTGTTTTTT
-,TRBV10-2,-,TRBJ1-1,CASTQGALGFSTEAFF,TGCGCCAGCACCCAGGGAGCCCTGGGGTTTTCCACTGAAGCTTTCTTT
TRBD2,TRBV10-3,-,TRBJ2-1,CAISRTAAGTSGKVEQFF,TGTGCCATCAGCAGGACGGCCGCAGGGACTAGCGGGAAGGTAGAGCAGTTCTTC
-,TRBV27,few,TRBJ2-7,CASSLTVPLGSYEQYF,TGTGCCAGCAGTTTGACAGTCCCCCTTGGATCCTACGAGCAGTACTTC
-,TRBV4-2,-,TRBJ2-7,CASSQDSFGTGYYEQYF,TGTGCCAGCAGCCAAGATTCTTTTGGAACTGGGTACTACGAGCAGTACTTC
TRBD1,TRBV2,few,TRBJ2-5,CASTRTGGGGQETQYF,TGTGCCAGCACTCGGACAGGGGGCGGAGGGCAAGAGACCCAGTACTTC